This T cell receptor beta chain originates from a study of cytomegalovirus exposure and HLA in healthy donors. Points from the study as a whole: Reportedly, diagnosis of cytomegalovirus status by the classifier showed high specificity and sensitivity. A cluster of highly shared sequence variants was likely a sequencing artifact. The authors enumerated around 150 TCR beta chains as linked to cytomegalovirus.

A note on this clone: What it recognizes is unknown.

13 Jbeta primers and 60 Vbeta primers were used for the PCR. The data were produced by immunoSEQ multiplex PCR, yet TCRdb's version contains in-frame clones alone and is incomplete. The sample has fewer than 150,000 clones, 70% seen once. CDR3 size: 15 residues. Trimming shortened V by 4 bases and J by 1 base, and 10 bases separated the two germline ends. In germline, CDR1 is SEHNR, CDR2 FQNEAQ (reference sequence). This sequence originates from a woman in her twenties or thirties in good health and CMV-seronegative. The chain has TRBV7-9 and TRBJ1-4, with a weak D call TRBD1 (5 bases). The sequencing input was PBMCs. CDR3: CASSSLGLTNEKLFF. Here the CDR3 DNA reads TGTGCCAGCAGCTCCCTGGGGCTAACTAATGAAAAACTGTTTTTT.